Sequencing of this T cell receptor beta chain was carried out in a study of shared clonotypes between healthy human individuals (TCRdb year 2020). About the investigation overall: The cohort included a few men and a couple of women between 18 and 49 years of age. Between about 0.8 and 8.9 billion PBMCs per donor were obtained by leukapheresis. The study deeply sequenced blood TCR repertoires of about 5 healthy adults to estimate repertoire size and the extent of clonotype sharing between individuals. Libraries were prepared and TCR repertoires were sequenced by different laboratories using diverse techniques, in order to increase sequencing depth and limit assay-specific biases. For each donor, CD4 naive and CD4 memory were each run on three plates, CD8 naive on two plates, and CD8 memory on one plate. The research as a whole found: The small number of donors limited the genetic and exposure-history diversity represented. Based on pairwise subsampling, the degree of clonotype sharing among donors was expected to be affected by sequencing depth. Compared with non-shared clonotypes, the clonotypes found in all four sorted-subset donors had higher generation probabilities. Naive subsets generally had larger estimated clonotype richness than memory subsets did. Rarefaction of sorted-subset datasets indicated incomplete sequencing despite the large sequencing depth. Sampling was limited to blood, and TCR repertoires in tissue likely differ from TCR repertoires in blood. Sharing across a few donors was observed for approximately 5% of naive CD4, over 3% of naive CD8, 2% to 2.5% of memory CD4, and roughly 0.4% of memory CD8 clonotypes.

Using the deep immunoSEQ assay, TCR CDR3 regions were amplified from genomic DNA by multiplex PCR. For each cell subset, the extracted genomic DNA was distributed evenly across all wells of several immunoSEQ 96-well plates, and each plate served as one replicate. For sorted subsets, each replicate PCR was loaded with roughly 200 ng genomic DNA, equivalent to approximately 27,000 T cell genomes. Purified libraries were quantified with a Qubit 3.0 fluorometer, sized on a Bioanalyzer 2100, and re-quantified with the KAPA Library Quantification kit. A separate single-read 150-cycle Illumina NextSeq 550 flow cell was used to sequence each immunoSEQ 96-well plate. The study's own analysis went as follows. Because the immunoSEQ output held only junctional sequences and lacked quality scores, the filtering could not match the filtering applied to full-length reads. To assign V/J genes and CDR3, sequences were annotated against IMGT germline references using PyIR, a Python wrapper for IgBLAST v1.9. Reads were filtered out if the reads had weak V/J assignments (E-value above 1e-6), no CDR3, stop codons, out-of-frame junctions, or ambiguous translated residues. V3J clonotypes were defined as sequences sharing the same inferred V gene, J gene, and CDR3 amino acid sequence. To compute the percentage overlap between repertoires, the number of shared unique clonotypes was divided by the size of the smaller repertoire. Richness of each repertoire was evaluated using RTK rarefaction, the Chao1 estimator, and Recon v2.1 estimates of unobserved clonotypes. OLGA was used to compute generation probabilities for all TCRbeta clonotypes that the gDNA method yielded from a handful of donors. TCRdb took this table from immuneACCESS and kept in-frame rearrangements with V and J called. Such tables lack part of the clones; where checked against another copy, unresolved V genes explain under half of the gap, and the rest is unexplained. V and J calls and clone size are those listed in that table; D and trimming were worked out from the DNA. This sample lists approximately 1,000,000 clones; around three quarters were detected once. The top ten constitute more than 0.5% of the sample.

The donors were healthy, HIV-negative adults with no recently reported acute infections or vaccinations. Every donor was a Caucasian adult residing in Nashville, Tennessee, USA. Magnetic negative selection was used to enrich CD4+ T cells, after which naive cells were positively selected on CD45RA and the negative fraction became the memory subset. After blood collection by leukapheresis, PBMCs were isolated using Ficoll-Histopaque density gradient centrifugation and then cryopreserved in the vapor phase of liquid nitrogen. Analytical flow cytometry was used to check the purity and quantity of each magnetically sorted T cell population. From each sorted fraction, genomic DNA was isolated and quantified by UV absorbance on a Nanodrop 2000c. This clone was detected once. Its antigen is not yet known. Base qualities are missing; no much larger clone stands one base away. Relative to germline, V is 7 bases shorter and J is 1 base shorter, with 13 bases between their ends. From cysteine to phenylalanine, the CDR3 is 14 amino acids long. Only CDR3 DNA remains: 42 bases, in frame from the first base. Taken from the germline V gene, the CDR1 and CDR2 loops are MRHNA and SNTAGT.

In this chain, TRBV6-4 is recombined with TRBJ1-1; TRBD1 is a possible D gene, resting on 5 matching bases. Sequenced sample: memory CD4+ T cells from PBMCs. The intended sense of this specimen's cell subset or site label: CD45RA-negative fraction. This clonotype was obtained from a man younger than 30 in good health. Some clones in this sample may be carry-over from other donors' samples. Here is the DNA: TGTGCCAGCAAAGAATGGGGGGGGAACACTGAAGCTTTCTTT. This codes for CASKEWGGNTEAFF.